Listed below are T cell receptor beta chains from one sample, sequenced in a study of cytomegalovirus exposure and HLA in healthy donors. The repertoire was sequenced with immunoSEQ multiplex PCR; TCRdb's copy has only in-frame clones and lacks some. The table has some 50,000 clones, approximately 70% seen once; the top ten hold roughly 22%. The material sequenced was PBMCs. The receptors shown here come from a woman aged 50 to 60 in good health and CMV-seropositive. Both conserved end residues are part of each CDR3. Fields, in order: clone size, V gene, J gene, D gene, CDR3 protein, CDR3 DNA. D genes are given only for firm matches. Clone size is stated in some rows and not others, as once, few, many or a class when expanded.

clone size: -
V gene: TRBV10-1
J gene: TRBJ2-5
D gene: -
CDR3 protein: CASRDGTLLQETQYF
CDR3 DNA: TGCGCCAGCAGGGACGGGACACTGCTACAAGAGACCCAGTACTTC

clone size: -
V gene: TRBV7-9
J gene: TRBJ1-1
D gene: TRBD1
CDR3 protein: CASSPRTGEGTEAFF
CDR3 DNA: TGTGCCAGCAGCCCACGGACAGGGGAAGGCACTGAAGCTTTCTTT

clone size: -
V gene: TRBV9
J gene: TRBJ2-1
D gene: TRBD2
CDR3 protein: CASSARLAGIYNEQFF
CDR3 DNA: TGTGCCAGCAGCGCCCGACTAGCGGGTATCTACAATGAGCAGTTCTTC

clone size: -
V gene: TRBV12-5
J gene: TRBJ2-3
D gene: -
CDR3 protein: CASGRATFTDTQYF
CDR3 DNA: TGTGCTAGTGGGAGAGCGACCTTCACAGATACGCAGTATTTT

clone size: -
V gene: TRBV19
J gene: TRBJ2-7
D gene: -
CDR3 protein: CASSIVGQGEQYF
CDR3 DNA: TGTGCCAGTAGTATAGTAGGCCAGGGCGAGCAGTACTTC

clone size: -
V gene: TRBV7-8
J gene: TRBJ1-2
D gene: TRBD1
CDR3 protein: CASTPARGPPGYGYTF
CDR3 DNA: TGTGCCAGCACCCCTGCCAGGGGGCCTCCGGGCTATGGCTACACCTTC

clone size: -
V gene: TRBV6-5
J gene: TRBJ1-6
D gene: TRBD1
CDR3 protein: CASSPTGASPLHF
CDR3 DNA: TGTGCCAGCAGCCCAACAGGGGCTTCACCCCTCCACTTT

clone size: few
V gene: TRBV5-4
J gene: TRBJ1-1
D gene: TRBD1
CDR3 protein: CASRFTGAAEAFF
CDR3 DNA: TGTGCCAGCAGATTCACAGGGGCCGCTGAAGCTTTCTTT

clone size: -
V gene: TRBV9
J gene: TRBJ1-2
D gene: TRBD1
CDR3 protein: CASSAWDRDGYTF
CDR3 DNA: TGTGCCAGCAGCGCCTGGGACAGGGATGGCTACACCTTC

clone size: -
V gene: TRBV5-1
J gene: TRBJ2-1
D gene: -
CDR3 protein: CASIPVNAYNEQFF
CDR3 DNA: TGCGCCAGCATACCGGTTAATGCGTACAATGAGCAGTTCTTC

clone size: once
V gene: TRBV9
J gene: TRBJ1-5
D gene: -
CDR3 protein: CASSADGDSNQPQHF
CDR3 DNA: TGTGCCAGCAGCGCGGACGGGGATAGCAATCAGCCCCAGCATTTT